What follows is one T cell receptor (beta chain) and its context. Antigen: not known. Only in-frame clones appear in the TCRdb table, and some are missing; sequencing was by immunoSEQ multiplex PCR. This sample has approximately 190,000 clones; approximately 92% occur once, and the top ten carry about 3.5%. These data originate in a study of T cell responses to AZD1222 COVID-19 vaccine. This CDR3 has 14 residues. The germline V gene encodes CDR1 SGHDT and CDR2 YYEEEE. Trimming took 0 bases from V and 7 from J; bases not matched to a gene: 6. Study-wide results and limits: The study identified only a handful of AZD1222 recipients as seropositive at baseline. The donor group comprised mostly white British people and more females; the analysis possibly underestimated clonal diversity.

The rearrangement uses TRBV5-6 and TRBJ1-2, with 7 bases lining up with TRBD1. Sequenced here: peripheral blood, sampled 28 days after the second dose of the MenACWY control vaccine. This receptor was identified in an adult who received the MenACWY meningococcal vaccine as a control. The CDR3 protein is CASSLVSGGSGYTF. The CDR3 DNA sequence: TGTGCCAGCAGCTTGGTATCAGGGGGGAGTGGCTACACCTTC.